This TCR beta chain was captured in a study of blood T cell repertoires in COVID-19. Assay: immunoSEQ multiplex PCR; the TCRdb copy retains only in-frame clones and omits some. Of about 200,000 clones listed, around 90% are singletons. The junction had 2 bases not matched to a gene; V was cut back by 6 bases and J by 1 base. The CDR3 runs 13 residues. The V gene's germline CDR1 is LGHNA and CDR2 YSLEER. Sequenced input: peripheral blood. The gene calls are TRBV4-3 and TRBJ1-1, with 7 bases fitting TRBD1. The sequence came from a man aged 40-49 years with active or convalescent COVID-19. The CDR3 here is CASREGANTEAFF. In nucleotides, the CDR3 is TGCGCCAGCAGAGAGGGGGCGAACACTGAAGCTTTCTTT.